This paragraph reports one TCR beta chain. Its specificity is not known. This sample was included in a study of post-analysis software for immune sequencing data. Study summary: Multiple sclerosis in the patients followed relapsing-remitting, secondary progressive and progressive-relapsing courses. Findings and caveats of the study: Analysis by F measure revealed that same-batch samples clustered strongly together. Relative to controls, patients with multiple sclerosis showed significantly lower normalized Chao1 diversity. TRBV5-6, TRBV5-1 and TRBV20-1 were among 4 or 5 TRBV segments more frequent in patients than controls.

Trimming took off 10 bases at V and 3 bases at J, with 16 bases between the two ends. Germline CDR1 reads MNHEY; CDR2 reads SMNVEV (reference sequence). CDR3 length equals 15 residues. Each TCR beta cDNA library carried unique molecular identifiers. There were roughly 0.95 to 11 million T cells, and 450,000 to 550,000 cDNA molecules came from them. Using its own MiXCR run on the PCR reads, TCRdb lists one record per CDR3 protein. The data contain 500,000 to 600,000 distinct CDR3 sequences, 44% of them singletons. Sequenced input: blood. The V gene is TRBV27, the J gene TRBJ1-6; possible D gene TRBD1, 5 bases. The clonotype was recovered from a girl under 18 with multiple sclerosis. CDR3 sequence reads: CATLTRGNYNSPLHF. The CDR3 bases are TGTGCCACCCTAACGCGGGGGAACTATAATTCACCCCTCCACTTT.